This T cell receptor beta chain was retrieved from a study of blood T cell repertoires in COVID-19. Profiled with immunoSEQ multiplex PCR; TCRdb holds only in-frame clones, not every one. The sample holds approximately 69,000 clones, 86% seen once. CDR1 is MNHEY and CDR2 is SMNVEV in the germline V gene (reference sequence). This CDR3 is built from 14 residues. The J segment lost 5 bases and the V segment lost 4 bases, leaving 4 bases of the junction unmatched. Sequenced material: peripheral blood. This sequence originates from a human donor in a cohort sampled during active COVID-19. The chain recombines TRBV27 with TRBJ1-2, with 10 bases lining up with TRBD1. This CDR3 reads CASSYGTGVYGYTF. CDR3 nucleotide sequence: TGTGCCAGCAGTTACGGGACAGGGGTTTATGGCTACACCTTC.